This is a list of T cell receptor beta chains from one sample in a study of radiotherapy plus CTLA-4 blockade in lung cancer. Assay used: immunoSEQ multiplex PCR; TCRdb lists only in-frame clones, some missing. Among tens of thousands of clones, around 80% were seen once, and the ten largest hold 7% to 8%. The sample consisted of peripheral blood, taken from a patient treated with radiotherapy plus ipilimumab. Every receptor here comes from a human donor with non-small cell lung cancer who had a complete response to radiotherapy plus ipilimumab. Each CDR3 is given with its conserved first and last residue. The D gene is left open where the match is weak. Some rows have no size entry. The others give once, few or many, or a class for an expanded clone.

V gene	J gene	clone size	D gene	CDR3 length	CDR3 protein	CDR3 DNA
TRBV7-2	TRBJ1-2	.	.	14	CASSPRGGGRGYTF	TGTGCCAGCAGCCCCCGAGGGGGGGGTAGGGGCTACACCTTC
TRBV7-2	TRBJ2-1	.	TRBD2	16	CASSLGGGRAVREQFF	TGTGCCAGCAGCTTAGGGGGCGGGAGGGCCGTTCGGGAGCAGTTCTTC
TRBV5-4	TRBJ2-5	.	.	13	CASSFDRRETQYF	TGTGCCAGCAGCTTTGACAGACGAGAGACCCAGTACTTC
TRBV10-3	TRBJ1-2	.	.	17	CAISGADRHRANYGYTF	TGTGCCATCAGTGGAGCCGACAGGCACCGAGCTAACTATGGCTACACCTTC
TRBV27	TRBJ2-5	.	TRBD1	15	CASSPMTGGGETQYF	TGTGCCAGCAGCCCCATGACAGGGGGAGGGGAGACCCAGTACTTC
TRBV5-4	TRBJ1-2	.	.	14	CASSPGGIDYGYTF	TGTGCCAGCAGCCCGGGGGGCATTGACTATGGCTACACCTTC
TRBV19	TRBJ2-7	.	TRBD1	14	CASSRDRVSYEQYF	TGTGCCAGCAGCCGGGACAGGGTATCCTACGAGCAGTACTTC
TRBV30	TRBJ1-2	.	.	13	CAWTKLGFHGYTF	TGTGCCTGGACCAAGCTCGGGTTCCATGGCTACACCTTC
TRBV30	TRBJ1-5	.	.	14	CAWREGGSNQPQHF	TGTGCCTGGAGGGAGGGTGGCAGCAATCAGCCCCAGCATTTT
TRBV27	TRBJ2-1	.	.	12	CASNEVGDEQFF	TGTGCCAGCAACGAGGTAGGGGATGAGCAGTTCTTC
TRBV14	TRBJ1-2	.	TRBD1	14	CASSPRQGSYGYTF	TGTGCCAGCAGCCCTCGACAGGGTAGCTATGGCTACACCTTC
TRBV5-1	TRBJ2-2	.	.	14	CASSLAGPTGELFF	TGCGCCAGCAGCTTGGCCGGACCCACCGGGGAGCTGTTTTTT
TRBV6-5	TRBJ2-7	.	.	13	CASRRANSYEQYF	TGTGCCAGCAGGCGGGCGAACTCCTACGAGCAGTACTTC
TRBV6-5	TRBJ2-5	.	TRBD1	14	CASRAQGAPETQYF	TGTGCCAGCAGGGCTCAGGGGGCTCCGGAGACCCAGTACTTC
TRBV13	TRBJ1-1	.	TRBD1	15	CASSFGQGRGAEAFF	TGTGCCAGCAGCTTTGGACAGGGCCGAGGAGCTGAAGCTTTCTTT
TRBV29-1	TRBJ1-1	.	.	13	CSVHTDMNTEAFF	TGCAGCGTTCACACAGATATGAACACTGAAGCTTTCTTT
TRBV7-9	TRBJ2-5	few	TRBD1	14	CASSPGTGEETQYF	TGTGCCAGCAGCCCCGGGACAGGGGAAGAGACCCAGTACTTC
TRBV7-2	TRBJ2-1	.	TRBD1	13	CASTRDRRNEQFF	TGTGCCAGCACCCGGGACAGGCGAAATGAGCAGTTCTTC
TRBV4-1	TRBJ1-1	few	.	14	CASSKTVMNTEAFF	TGCGCCAGCAGCAAGACAGTCATGAACACTGAAGCTTTCTTT
TRBV12-5	TRBJ2-5	.	TRBD2	13	CASGSRGEETQYF	TGTGCTAGTGGTTCTCGGGGGGAAGAGACCCAGTACTTC
TRBV5-1	TRBJ2-3	.	TRBD2	14	CASSLESGMDTQYF	TGCGCCAGCAGCTTGGAGAGCGGGATGGATACGCAGTATTTT
TRBV4-3	TRBJ1-3	.	TRBD1	19	CASSPRGPTGSNSGNTIYF	TGCGCCAGCAGCCCCAGGGGACCGACAGGGTCGAATTCTGGAAACACCATATATTTT
TRBV6-6	TRBJ2-7	.	.	15	CASSRAIGRGLKQYF	TGTGCCAGCAGTCGAGCTATCGGACGGGGGTTAAAGCAGTACTTC
TRBV6-5	TRBJ2-7	once	.	15	CASSYSGADTYEQYF	TGTGCCAGCAGTTACTCAGGGGCGGACACCTACGAGCAGTACTTC
TRBV11-2	TRBJ2-1	.	.	15	CASSRDISSYNEQFF	TGTGCCAGCAGCCGGGACATTAGCTCCTACAATGAGCAGTTCTTC
TRBV19	TRBJ1-2	.	TRBD1	16	CASTTRNRGPDYGYTF	TGTGCCAGTACCACAAGGAACAGGGGGCCAGACTATGGCTACACCTTC
TRBV11-2	TRBJ2-5	.	TRBD1	15	CASSSDRGQAETQYF	TGTGCCAGCAGCTCGGACAGGGGGCAAGCGGAGACCCAGTACTTC
TRBV2	TRBJ2-2	few	.	15	CASRLGETWTGELFF	TGTGCCAGCAGACTCGGGGAAACTTGGACCGGGGAGCTGTTTTTT
TRBV19	TRBJ1-2	.	TRBD1	13	CASSFRQGNGYTF	TGTGCCAGTAGTTTCCGACAGGGGAATGGCTACACCTTC
TRBV11-2	TRBJ2-3	.	TRBD2	16	CASSFGRGGVTDTQYF	TGTGCCAGCAGCTTTGGGCGGGGGGGCGTCACAGATACGCAGTATTTT
TRBV15	TRBJ2-5	.	.	10	CATSRAIQNF	TGTGCCACCAGCAGAGCTATCCAAAACTTC
TRBV10-3	TRBJ1-5	.	.	13	CAINKGRDQPQHF	TGTGCCATCAATAAGGGACGGGATCAGCCCCAGCATTTT
TRBV7-2	TRBJ1-1	once	TRBD1	17	CASSITGTGKGNTEAFF	TGTGCCAGCAGCATTACCGGGACAGGGAAGGGGAACACTGAAGCTTTCTTT
TRBV20-1	TRBJ1-1	few	.	8	CSASPFVF	TGCAGTGCTAGCCCCTTTGTCTTT
TRBV7-8	TRBJ1-2	.	TRBD1	14	CASSRAGTGNGYTF	TGTGCCAGCAGCAGAGCCGGGACAGGGAATGGCTACACCTTC
TRBV5-1	TRBJ2-3	few	TRBD2	16	CASSLGLAGSTDTQYF	TGCGCCAGCAGCTTGGGTTTAGCGGGAAGCACAGATACGCAGTATTTT
TRBV18	TRBJ2-2	.	TRBD1	16	CASSPQDRGNTGELFF	TGTGCCAGCTCACCTCAGGACAGGGGGAACACCGGGGAGCTGTTTTTT
TRBV19	TRBJ2-1	.	TRBD1	13	CASNDRAWNEQFF	TGTGCCAGTAACGACAGGGCTTGGAATGAGCAGTTCTTC
TRBV4-3	TRBJ1-5	.	.	13	CASSQDGAQPQHF	TGCGCCAGCAGCCAAGATGGGGCGCAGCCCCAGCATTTT
TRBV4-3	TRBJ1-4	.	TRBD1	15	CASSQEGQAEGKLFF	TGCGCCAGCAGCCAAGAGGGACAGGCCGAAGGAAAACTGTTTTTT
TRBV7-2	TRBJ2-6	.	.	13	CASKNGGANVLTF	TGTGCCAGCAAGAATGGGGGGGCCAACGTCCTGACTTTC
TRBV6-1	TRBJ2-4	.	.	16	CASSDGTGSAKNIQYF	TGTGCCAGCAGTGATGGAACAGGGTCAGCCAAAAACATTCAGTACTTC
TRBV18	TRBJ1-4	.	.	15	CASSSQEVPNEKLFF	TGTGCCAGCTCATCGCAGGAGGTCCCTAATGAAAAACTGTTTTTT
TRBV5-1	TRBJ1-1	.	TRBD1	13	CASSYGTGFEAFF	TGCGCCAGCAGCTATGGGACAGGCTTTGAAGCTTTCTTT
TRBV19	TRBJ1-2	.	.	15	CASSIERGASYGYTF	TGTGCCAGTAGTATAGAAAGAGGGGCCTCGTATGGCTACACCTTC
TRBV6-5	TRBJ1-1	.	.	15	CASSYRTWMNTEAFF	TGTGCCAGCAGTTACAGGACTTGGATGAACACTGAAGCTTTCTTT
TRBV11-2	TRBJ2-3	.	TRBD2	18	CASSSTTSGSLLTDTQYF	TGTGCCAGCAGCTCCACGACTAGCGGGAGTCTACTGACAGATACGCAGTATTTT
TRBV10-3	TRBJ2-1	.	TRBD2	15	CAISESRTSYNEQFF	TGTGCCATCAGTGAGTCGAGGACTAGCTACAATGAGCAGTTCTTC
TRBV5-8	TRBJ1-1	.	TRBD1	14	CAGSLGAGGGRAFF	TGTGCCGGGTCCCTGGGGGCAGGGGGCGGACGAGCTTTCTTT
TRBV9	TRBJ2-1	.	TRBD2	15	CASSITAGGWYEQFF	TGTGCCAGCAGCATAACAGCGGGAGGCTGGTATGAGCAGTTCTTC
TRBV29-1	TRBJ1-5	.	.	13	CSVEEQENQPQHF	TGCAGCGTTGAAGAGCAGGAGAATCAGCCCCAGCATTTT
TRBV25-1	TRBJ2-1	once	.	14	CASSESTGLNEQFF	TGTGCCAGCAGTGAATCTACAGGACTCAATGAGCAGTTCTTC
TRBV7-9	TRBJ2-7	.	.	15	CASSLATVRGYEQYF	TGTGCCAGCAGCTTAGCAACAGTTAGGGGTTACGAGCAGTACTTC
TRBV7-8	TRBJ1-6	.	TRBD1	15	CASSVTGRDNSPLHF	TGTGCCAGCAGCGTGACAGGGCGTGATAATTCACCCCTCCACTTT
TRBV27	TRBJ1-5	.	.	17	CASSLRPPGYSNQPQHF	TGTGCCAGCAGCTTACGGCCCCCCGGGTATAGCAATCAGCCCCAGCATTTT
TRBV19	TRBJ1-4	.	.	17	CASSPRGKATFNEKLFF	TGTGCCAGTAGTCCTAGAGGAAAGGCGACGTTTAATGAAAAACTGTTTTTT
TRBV19	TRBJ1-2	.	.	13	CASSPDSPYGYTF	TGTGCCAGTAGTCCGGACAGTCCCTATGGCTACACCTTC
TRBV5-4	TRBJ2-1	.	TRBD2	16	CASSLVSGRSYNEQFF	TGTGCCAGCAGCTTGGTTAGCGGGAGATCCTACAATGAGCAGTTCTTC
TRBV5-8	TRBJ1-4	.	TRBD1	16	CASSPTGAPSGEKLFF	TGTGCCAGCAGTCCGACAGGGGCCCCCTCGGGTGAAAAACTGTTTTTT
TRBV4-1	TRBJ1-2	.	.	16	CASSQDGSGWEYGYTF	TGCGCCAGCAGCCAAGATGGATCAGGGTGGGAGTATGGCTACACCTTC